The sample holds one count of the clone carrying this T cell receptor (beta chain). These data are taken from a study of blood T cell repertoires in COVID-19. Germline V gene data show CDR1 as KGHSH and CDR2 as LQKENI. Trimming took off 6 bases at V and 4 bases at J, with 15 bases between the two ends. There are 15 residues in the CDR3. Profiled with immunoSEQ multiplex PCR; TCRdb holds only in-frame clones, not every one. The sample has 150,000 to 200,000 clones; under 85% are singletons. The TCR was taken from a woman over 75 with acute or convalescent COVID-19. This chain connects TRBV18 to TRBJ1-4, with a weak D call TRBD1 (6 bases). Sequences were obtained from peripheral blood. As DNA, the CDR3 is TGTGCCAGCTCCCGGGCGGGGGCCGTTAATGAAAAACTGTTTTTT. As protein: CASSRAGAVNEKLFF.